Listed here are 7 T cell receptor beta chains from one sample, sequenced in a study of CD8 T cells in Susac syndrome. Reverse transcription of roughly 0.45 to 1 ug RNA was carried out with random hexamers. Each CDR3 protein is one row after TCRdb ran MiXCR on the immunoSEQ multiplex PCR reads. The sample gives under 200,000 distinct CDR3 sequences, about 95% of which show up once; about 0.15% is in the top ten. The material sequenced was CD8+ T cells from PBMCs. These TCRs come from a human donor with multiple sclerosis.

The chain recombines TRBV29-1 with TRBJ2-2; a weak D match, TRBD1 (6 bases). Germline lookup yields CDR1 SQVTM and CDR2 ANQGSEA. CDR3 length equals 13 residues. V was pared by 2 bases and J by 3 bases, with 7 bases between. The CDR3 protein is CSVEQGHTGELFF. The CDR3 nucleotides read TGCAGCGTTGAACAGGGGCACACCGGGGAGCTGTTTTTT.

Here the CDR3 reads CATSPRDRSNTEAFF. The CDR3, as DNA: TGTGCCACCAGCCCCCGGGACAGATCAAACACTGAAGCTTTCTTT. The chain links TRBV15 to TRBJ1-1; 7 positions match TRBD1. This CDR3 has 15 amino acids. J was trimmed by 2 bases and V by 5 bases; bases with no gene match: 8. Germline lookup yields CDR1 LNHNV and CDR2 YYDKDF (reference sequence).

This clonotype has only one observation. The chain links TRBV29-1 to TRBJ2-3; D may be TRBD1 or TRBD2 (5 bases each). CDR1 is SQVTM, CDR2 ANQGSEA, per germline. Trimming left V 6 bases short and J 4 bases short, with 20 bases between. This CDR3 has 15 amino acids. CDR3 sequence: CSVRRRDVLADTQYF. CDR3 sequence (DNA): TGCAGCGTGCGTCGCAGGGACGTTTTGGCAGATACGCAGTATTTT.

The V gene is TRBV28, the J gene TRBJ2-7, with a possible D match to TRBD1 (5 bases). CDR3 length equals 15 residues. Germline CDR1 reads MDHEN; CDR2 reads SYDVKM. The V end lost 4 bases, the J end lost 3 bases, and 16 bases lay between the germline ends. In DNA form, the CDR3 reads TGTGCCAGCAGTTCAAATGCAAATACAGGCTACGAGCAGTACTTC. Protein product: CASSSNANTGYEQYF.

The CDR3 spells CASHHGGTETQYF. The CDR3 region has the DNA TGTGCCAGCCATCATGGGGGGACGGAGACCCAGTACTTC. The V gene is TRBV12-3 or TRBV12-4, the J gene TRBJ2-5, with D maybe TRBD2 (6 bases). V was shortened by 8 bases and J by 5 bases, with 15 bases between the two germline ends. CDR3 length: 13 residues.

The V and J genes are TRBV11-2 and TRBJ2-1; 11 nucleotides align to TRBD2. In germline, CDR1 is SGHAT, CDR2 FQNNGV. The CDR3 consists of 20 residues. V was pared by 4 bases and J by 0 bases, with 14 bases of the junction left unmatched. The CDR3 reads CASSSRTIAGGPSSYNEQFF. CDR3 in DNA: TGTGCCAGCAGCTCCCGTACTATAGCGGGGGGGCCATCCTCCTACAATGAGCAGTTCTTC.

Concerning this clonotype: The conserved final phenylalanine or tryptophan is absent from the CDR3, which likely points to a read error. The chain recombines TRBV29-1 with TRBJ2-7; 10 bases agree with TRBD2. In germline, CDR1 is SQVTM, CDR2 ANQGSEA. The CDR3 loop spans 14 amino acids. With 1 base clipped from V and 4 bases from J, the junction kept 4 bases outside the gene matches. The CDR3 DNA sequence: TGCAGCGTTGAAGGGACTAGCGGAGGTTACGAGCAGTACCTC. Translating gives CSVEGTSGGYEQYL.